This T cell receptor (beta chain) derives from a study of regulatory T cells in long-lasting Graves disease (dated by TCRdb to 2020 to 2023). The study in broad terms: Antithyroid drugs had been taken for less than 3 months by newly diagnosed Graves' disease patients. Peripheral blood TCR sequencing and RNA sequencing compared persistent Graves' disease patients with newly diagnosed Graves' disease patients. The study was conducted in China and was registered as a clinical trial. A total of some 35 samples underwent TCR sequencing, from roughly 13 patients with persistent Graves' disease and 20 or so patients with newly diagnosed Graves' disease.

The sample's time point label is to be understood as: newly diagnosed GD, antithyroid drugs for less than 3 months. RNA was extracted from PBMCs in TRIzol for both TCR sequencing and RNA sequencing. The diagnosis of Graves' disease followed American Thyroid Association guidelines. The patients came from an endocrinology department in Xi'an, China. From each patient, around 9 milliliters of peripheral blood was collected into an EDTA anticoagulant tube. PBMCs were isolated by Ficoll Paque Plus density gradient separation without further T cell sorting. An Agilent 2100 Bioanalyzer and agarose gel were used to check RNA quality, and a NanoDrop 2000 was used to measure RNA concentration. The library relied on multiplex PCR. Sequencing used an Illumina HiSeq 4000. CDR3 regions were amplified by Arm-PCR with iRepertoire HTBI primers to construct TCR beta libraries. Before sequencing, the PCR products underwent gel purification. As for how the authors treated the data: Gene usage analysis of CDR3 amino acid clonotypes relied on the 62 TRBV and around 14 TRBJ segments identified across samples. COPE and FqMerger were used to merge filtered high-quality paired reads into contigs. BLAST was used to align contigs to IMGT TRBV, TRBD and TRBJ reference genes, with CDR3 defined following IMGT. Clonotypes above 0.1% frequency were classified as highly expanded clones. Shannon entropy was used to measure repertoire diversity, and the Gini coefficient was used to measure V-J evenness. Clonotypes shared by more than one individual were considered public. The public sequencing data were trimmed at Q25 with fastp and processed into clonotypes with MiXCR by TCRdb, which kept only in-frame beta chains. Each entry merges the rows of one CDR3 protein and shows their most common DNA and genes. TCRdb's processing, not the authors', yielded these V and J calls. This sample has 550,000 to 600,000 distinct CDR3 sequences in its table, and approximately 16% of those were observed once. The ten most abundant clones make up more than 10% of the sample.

This clonotype was picked up a small number of times. Its antigen specificity is not known. The sample holds no much larger clone one base away, and base qualities are not on file. Summary of the overall study and its limitations: Persistent Graves' disease patients showed lower TCR Shannon entropy and fewer highly expanded clones than newly diagnosed patients, suggesting clonal expansion. The authors acknowledged the small sample size as a limitation that may reduce accuracy. Only peripheral blood was studied, because thyroid tissue, the primary lesion, was inaccessible. Sequencing and analysis were restricted to the TCR beta chain. A larger number of public clonotypes was shared among persistent patients (fewer than 3,000) than among newly diagnosed patients (about 990). Persistent disease showed preferential use of TRBV28, TRBJ1-2 and TRBJ2-5, whereas newly diagnosed disease favored TRBV20-1 and TRBJ2-1.

Inclusive of the bounding cysteine and phenylalanine, the CDR3 is 15 residues long. Solely the CDR3 DNA is kept, with 45 bases framed from the first base. Relative to germline, V is missing 4 bases and J is missing 6 bases, with 10 bases of the junction outside any gene match. The germline V gene (reference sequence) gives CDR1 as LGHDT and CDR2 as YNNKEL. The sample was also linked to a second study, of T cells in Graves' hyperthyroidism and ophthalmopathy. The second study reports: A patient counted as having stable Graves' hyperthyroidism if no progression to ophthalmopathy occurred over 18 months of follow-up. Hyperthyroidism patients were newly diagnosed, with disease duration under 2 months, and aged 18 to 65 years. Any patient with an uncontrolled infection, another autoimmune disease, pregnancy or lactation was excluded. Diagnoses relied on clinical symptoms, serum thyroxine and TRAb, thyroid ultrasound and orbital computed tomography. The TCR CDR3 was subjected to a first round of RT-PCR using the HTBI primer set and the Qiagen OneStep RT-PCR kit. Most expanded thyroid clonotypes (frequency above 0.001) were also detected in blood, a finding suggesting that blood repertoires may reflect thyroid immune responses. Ophthalmopathy was separated from stable hyperthyroidism by a 13 V-J signature model, with 85% to 90% sensitivity and 81% to 82% specificity obtained in cross-validation and 80%/75% obtained in testing. During validation, the model predicted progression to ophthalmopathy a median of roughly six months ahead of onset, with roughly 65% sensitivity and roughly 72% specificity. To identify distinguishing TCR V-J signatures, a discovery cohort of around 100 patients was used, comprising 43 with Graves' ophthalmopathy and about 59 with stable Graves' hyperthyroidism. An independent validation cohort of 18 to 20 hyperthyroidism patients and some 15 patients who later progressed to ophthalmopathy tested prospective prediction of ophthalmopathy. For training and testing, the 100 or so patients in the discovery cohort were randomly divided in a 7:3 ratio. In about 6 Graves' hyperthyroidism patients, the study also compared T-cell repertoires from thyroid tissue with T-cell repertoires from blood. Following sampling, methimazole starting at 30 mg daily was given to hyperthyroidism patients, and high-dose intravenous methylprednisolone was given to ophthalmopathy patients. Libraries were constructed in a second round of multiplex PCR, after which size selection and purification were performed. Sequencing of the libraries was done on an Illumina HiSeq2000 using paired-end 100 bp reads. SOAPnuke was used to process the raw data, with reads discarded if the reads contained adapters or uncalled bases, had a mean Phred below 15, or lacked an exact constant-primer or identifier match. High-quality paired reads were merged with COPE v1.2.5, and unique nucleotide sequences were defined as clonotypes. Clonotypes were aligned to IMGT TRBV, TRBD and TRBJ reference segments using MiTCR v1.1. Analysis was restricted to V-J combinations with a frequency above 0.0001, which covered roughly 99% of repertoires. The TCS score was defined as the ratio of F50 (clonal expansion) to E x V (chaos), calculated using BLOSUM62-based TCRdist between CDR3 peptides within each V-J. Welch's t-statistics and random forest reduced fewer than 550 V-J features to about 13, which were used in a naive Bayes classifier (R e1071). No statistical method was used to set the sample size in advance, and investigators knew the group allocation. The paper describes TCR Vbeta CDR3 sequencing of 135 peripheral blood samples, made up of 43 ophthalmopathy patients, over 70 hyperthyroidism patients and 17 progressor patients.

This TCR was recovered from a man between 18 and 29 years old with Graves disease. Donor details come from another sample of the same person, matched by shared clones. Sequencing used peripheral blood mononuclear cells (PBMCs), obtained at new diagnosis, from a patient treated with antithyroid drugs. This chain joins TRBV3-1 to TRBJ2-3; 7 of the junction bases match TRBD2. The bases are TGTGCCAGCAGCCTATCTAGCGGTAGGTTGGATACGCAGTATTTT. This encodes CASSLSSGRLDTQYF.